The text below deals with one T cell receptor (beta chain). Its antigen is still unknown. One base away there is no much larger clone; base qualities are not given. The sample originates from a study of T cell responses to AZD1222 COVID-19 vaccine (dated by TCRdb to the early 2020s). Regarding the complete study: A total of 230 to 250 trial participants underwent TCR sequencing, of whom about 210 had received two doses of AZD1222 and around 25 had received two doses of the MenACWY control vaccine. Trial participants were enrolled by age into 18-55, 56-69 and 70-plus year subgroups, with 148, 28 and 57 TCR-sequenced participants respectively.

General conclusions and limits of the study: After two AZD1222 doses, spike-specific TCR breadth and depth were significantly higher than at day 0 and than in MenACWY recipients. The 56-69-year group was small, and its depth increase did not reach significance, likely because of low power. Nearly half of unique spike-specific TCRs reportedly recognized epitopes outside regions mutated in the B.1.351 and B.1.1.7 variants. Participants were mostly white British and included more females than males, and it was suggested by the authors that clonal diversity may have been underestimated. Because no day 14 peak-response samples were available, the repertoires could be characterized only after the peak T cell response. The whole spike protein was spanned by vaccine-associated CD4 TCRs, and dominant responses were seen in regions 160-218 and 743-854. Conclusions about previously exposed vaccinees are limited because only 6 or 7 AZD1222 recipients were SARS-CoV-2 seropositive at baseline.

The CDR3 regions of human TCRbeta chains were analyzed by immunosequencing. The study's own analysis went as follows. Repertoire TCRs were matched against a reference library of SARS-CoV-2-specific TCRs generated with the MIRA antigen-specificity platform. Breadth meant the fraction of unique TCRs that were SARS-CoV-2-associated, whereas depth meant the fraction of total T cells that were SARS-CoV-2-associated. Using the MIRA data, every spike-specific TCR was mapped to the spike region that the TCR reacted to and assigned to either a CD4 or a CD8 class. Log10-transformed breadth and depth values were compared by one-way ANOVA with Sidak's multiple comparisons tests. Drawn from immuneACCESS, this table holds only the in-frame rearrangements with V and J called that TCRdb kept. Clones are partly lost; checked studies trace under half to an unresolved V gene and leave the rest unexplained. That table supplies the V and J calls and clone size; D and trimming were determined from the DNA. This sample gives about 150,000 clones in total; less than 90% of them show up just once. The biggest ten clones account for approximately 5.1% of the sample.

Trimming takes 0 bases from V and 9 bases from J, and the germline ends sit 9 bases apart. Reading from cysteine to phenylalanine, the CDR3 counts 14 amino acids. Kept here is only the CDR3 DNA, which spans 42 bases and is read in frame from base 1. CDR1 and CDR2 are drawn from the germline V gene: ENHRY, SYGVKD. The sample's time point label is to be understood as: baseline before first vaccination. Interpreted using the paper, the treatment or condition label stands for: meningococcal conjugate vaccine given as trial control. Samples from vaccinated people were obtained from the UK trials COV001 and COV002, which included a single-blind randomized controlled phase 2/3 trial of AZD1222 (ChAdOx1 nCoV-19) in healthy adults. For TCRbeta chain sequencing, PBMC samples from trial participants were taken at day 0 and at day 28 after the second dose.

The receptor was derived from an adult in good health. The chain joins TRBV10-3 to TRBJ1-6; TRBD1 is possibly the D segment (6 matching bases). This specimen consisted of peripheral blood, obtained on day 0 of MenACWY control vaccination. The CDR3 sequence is CAISESTGGSPLHF. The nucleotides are TGTGCCATCAGTGAGTCGACAGGAGGTTCACCCCTCCACTTT.